The present TCR beta chain was sequenced within a study of shared clonotypes between healthy human individuals. Overall study results and limits: Sequencing depth was predicted to influence how clonotypes are shared among donors.

The CDR3 sequence is 14 residues long. V was pared by 4 bases and J by 1 base, with 1 base of the junction left unmatched. The germline V gene encodes CDR1 SGHNT and CDR2 YYREEE (reference sequence). A word on this clone: Its specificity is not known. This sample also contains other DNA sequences that code for the same CDR3.

Assay: immunoSEQ multiplex PCR; the TCRdb copy retains only in-frame clones and omits some. The sample includes about 2 million clones, approximately 95% of them seen just once. The clonotype comes from a man aged 18 to 29 in good health. The specimen sequenced was naive CD4+ T cells sorted from blood. Subset denoted: CD45RA+ positively selected. The chain recombines TRBV5-4 with TRBJ2-5; 10 bases are shared with TRBD2. The CDR3 DNA follows: TGTGCCAGCAGCAGGACTAGCGGCCAAGAGACCCAGTACTTC. Translation: CASSRTSGQETQYF.